The 23 T cell receptor beta chains given below trace back to one sample, sequenced in a study of blood T cells in healthy people across ages. Primers used in a second PCR of about 6 to 12 cycles were a sample-barcoded 5' primer and a J-beta primer mix. MiXCR was run by TCRdb on the 5' RACE reads, yielding one entry per CDR3 protein. There are about 680,000 distinct CDR3 sequences in the sample; approximately 49% occur only once, and around a third lies in the top ten. Sequencing was performed on blood. Receptors were obtained from a woman aged 55 to 70 in good health.

The rearrangement uses TRBV20-1 and TRBJ1-5; 10 bases map to TRBD1. Trimming took 5 bases from V and 7 from J; bases not matched to a gene: 8. This CDR3 spans 14 amino acids. The germline CDR1 and CDR2 sequences are DFQATT and SNEGSKA (reference sequence). The DNA of the CDR3 is TGCAGTGCTGGGAGACAGGGGGCTGAGCAGCCCCAGCATTTT. Amino acid sequence: CSAGRQGAEQPQHF.

This chain joins TRBV7-3 and TRBJ2-7, with 7 positions matching TRBD2. The CDR3 contains 14 residues. CDR1 SGHTA and CDR2 FQGTGA come from the germline V gene. Unmatched junction bases numbered 7, after V lost 1 base and J lost 7 bases. CDR3 region: CASSLNGRLGEQYF. The CDR3, as DNA: TGTGCCAGCAGCTTAAACGGGAGGCTTGGAGAGCAGTACTTC.

In DNA, the CDR3 is TGTGCCAGCAGCGACCGGGACAGGTTCTCCTACGAGCAGTACTTC. Translation: CASSDRDRFSYEQYF. V gene TRBV7-2 combines with J gene TRBJ2-7; 8 nucleotides agree with TRBD1. Losses at the gene ends were 5 bases for V and 0 bases for J; bases not matched to a gene: 6. This CDR3 is 15 amino acids long. Germline CDR1 reads SGHTA; CDR2 reads FQGNSA.

The rearrangement links TRBV10-1 to TRBJ2-4, with a weak D call TRBD1 (6 bases). The DNA end lines up better with TRBJ2-7; the J call may be wrong. Germline V lookup: CDR1 WNHNN, CDR2 SYGVQD (reference sequence). The CDR3 contains 13 residues. The CDR3 coding sequence is TGCGCCAGCAGGCGCACAGGGAACGACGAGCAGTACTTC. Translated, it gives CASRRTGNDEQYF.

The chain combines TRBV5-5 with TRBJ2-5; TRBD2 aligns across 9 bases. Trimming removed 5 bases from V and 4 bases from J; junction bases left unmatched: 12. The CDR3 spans 16 residues. Germline V gives CDR1 SGHKS, CDR2 YYEKEE (reference sequence). CDR3 DNA sequence: TGTGCCAGCAGAAGTAGCGGGAGTTTCGCGATAGAGACCCAGTACTTC. It is translated as CASRSSGSFAIETQYF.

The rearrangement uses TRBV20-1 and TRBJ1-2, with 7 bases fitting TRBD1. The V gene's germline CDR1 is DFQATT and CDR2 SNEGSKA (reference sequence). V trimming: 3 bases; J trimming: 2 bases; junction bases outside the gene matches: 6. The CDR3 contains 14 residues. Written as DNA, the CDR3 is TGCAGTGCTAGGGGACAGCTACTAAACTATGGCTACACCTTC. Translating it yields CSARGQLLNYGYTF.

This clonotype has at least ten counts. The CDR3 DNA follows: TGCAGGATTATAGCGGGACCGTACAATGAGCAGTTCTTC. Encoded protein: CRIIAGPYNEQFF. The chain combines TRBV20-1 with TRBJ2-1; 8 bases align to TRBD2. The germline V gene encodes CDR1 DFQATT and CDR2 SNEGSKA (reference sequence). This CDR3 has 13 residues.

This chain connects TRBV28 to TRBJ2-4; no clear D gene. Gene TRBJ2-7 matches the end of the DNA better, so the J call may be wrong. The CDR3 totals 12 residues. The V gene's germline CDR1 is MDHEN and CDR2 SYDVKM. The CDR3 loop reads CASSIESYEQYF. The CDR3 nucleotides are TGTGCCAGCAGTATCGAAAGCTACGAGCAGTACTTC.

This clonotype was observed a few times. V gene TRBV5-1 combines with J gene TRBJ1-1; maybe TRBD1 (6 bases). The CDR3 length is 14 residues. Trimming took off 5 bases at V and 1 base at J, with 12 bases between the two ends. The germline CDR1 and CDR2 sequences are SGHRS and YFSETQ. The CDR3 spells CASRLGTTNTEAFF. Written as DNA, the CDR3 is TGCGCCAGCAGGTTAGGGACAACGAACACTGAAGCTTTCTTT.

Only a few counts were recorded for this clonotype. The chain recombines TRBV4-3 with TRBJ2-1; TRBD2 agrees at 7 bases. In germline, CDR1 is LGHNA, CDR2 YSLEER. The J segment lost 8 bases and the V segment lost 4 bases, leaving 11 bases of the junction unmatched. The CDR3 contains 15 residues. CDR3 region: CASSPGLTGVHEQFF. The CDR3 DNA follows: TGCGCCAGCAGCCCGGGACTAACGGGAGTCCATGAGCAGTTCTTC.

The chain uses TRBV7-2 and TRBJ1-6; D unresolved. Germline-derived CDR1 and CDR2 are SGHTA and FQGNSA. V shed 2 bases and J shed 8 bases, with 19 bases lying between them. The CDR3 length is 17 residues. CDR3 sequence: CASSLKVQAVNYSPLHF. The DNA of the CDR3 is TGTGCCAGCAGCTTAAAGGTTCAGGCCGTGAATTATTCACCCCTCCACTTT.

A few counts support this clonotype. The chain carries TRBV10-3 and TRBJ1-4, with D unclear. V shed 2 bases and J shed 8 bases, with 12 bases lying between them. The CDR3 totals 14 residues. Per germline, CDR1 ENHRY and CDR2 SYGVKD. CDR3 in amino acids: CAISEPDKGEKLFF. DNA of the CDR3: TGTGCCATCAGTGAGCCCGACAAAGGGGAAAAACTGTTTTTT.

There are many counts of this clonotype. The chain employs TRBV4-2 and TRBJ1-4, with a weak D call TRBD1 (5 bases). Germline CDR1 LGHNA, CDR2 YNFKEQ. Trimming left V 3 bases short and J 7 bases short, with 18 bases between. This CDR3 comprises 16 residues. The CDR3 is CASSQEWQGTFEKLFF. The CDR3 DNA reads as TGTGCCAGCAGCCAGGAATGGCAGGGAACGTTTGAAAAACTGTTTTTT.

This sequence joins TRBV6-2 or TRBV6-3 and TRBJ1-2; weak D call: TRBD1 (5 bases). V was cut by 0 bases and J by 5 bases, with 13 bases left in between. CDR3 length equals 15 residues. Germline V gene data show CDR1 as MNHEY and CDR2 as SVGEGT. CDR3 nucleotide sequence: TGTGCCAGCAGTTACTCGACGGGGGTCCCTTATGGCTACACCTTC. Protein product: CASSYSTGVPYGYTF.

This clonotype has only one observation. The V gene is TRBV24-1, the J gene TRBJ2-7, with D tentatively TRBD2 (6 bases). The DNA end is more similar to TRBJ2-5, so the J call may be wrong. Per germline, CDR1 KGHDR and CDR2 SFDVKD. This CDR3 is 13 amino acids long. The CDR3 sequence: CATSVAGGETQYF. CDR3 coding DNA: TGTGCCACCAGTGTAGCTGGAGGGGAGACCCAGTACTTC.

A word on this clonotype: One base away lies a much larger clone, so this may be a sequencing read error. V and J are TRBV4-3 and TRBJ2-5; D is uncertain. This CDR3 spans 13 amino acids. Per the germline V gene, CDR1 is LGHNA and CDR2 is YSLEER. The V end lost 0 bases, the J end lost 11 bases, and 13 bases lay between the germline ends. CDR3 coding DNA: TGCGCCAGCAGCCAAGAAGGGTTAAAAGGGCAGTACTTC. Translation: CASSQEGLKGQYF.

The chain recombines TRBV20-1 with TRBJ1-2, with D possibly TRBD1 on 6 matching bases. V lost 0 bases and J 7 bases, leaving 21 bases between the germline ends. Germline V gene sequence: CDR1 DFQATT, CDR2 SNEGSKA (reference sequence). The CDR3 totals 16 residues. The CDR3: CSARDRKTGYTGGYTF. The CDR3 nucleotides are TGCAGTGCTAGAGACCGAAAGACAGGCTATACCGGTGGCTACACCTTC.

This chain connects TRBV27 to TRBJ2-5; possible D gene TRBD2, 5 bases. The CDR3 totals 15 residues. From germline, CDR1 is MNHEY and CDR2 SMNVEV (reference sequence). The ends were cut back, 7 bases at V and 4 bases at J, with 19 bases in the middle. CDR3 loop: CASKKGEARVETQYF. DNA for the CDR3: TGTGCCAGCAAAAAAGGCGAGGCGAGGGTAGAGACCCAGTACTTC.

This clonotype was seen only a few times. The chain has TRBV20-1 and TRBJ2-1; perhaps TRBD2 as D (5 bases). This CDR3 has 16 amino acids. Germline V lookup: CDR1 DFQATT, CDR2 SNEGSKA (reference sequence). V lost 0 bases, J lost 4 bases, and 16 bases lay in between. The CDR3 is CSARDLGSGVYNEQFF. The CDR3 nucleotides are TGCAGTGCTAGAGACCTTGGAAGCGGAGTATACAATGAGCAGTTCTTC.

This sequence joins TRBV29-1 and TRBJ2-7, with 8 bases matching TRBD2. Trimming removed 6 bases from V and 1 base from J; junction bases left unmatched: 8. From germline, CDR1 is SQVTM and CDR2 ANQGSEA. The CDR3 consists of 14 residues. The CDR3 protein is CSVPIAGKSYEQYF. CDR3 DNA sequence: TGCAGCGTACCTATAGCGGGAAAATCCTACGAGCAGTACTTC.

V and J are TRBV7-2 and TRBJ2-7, with 7 bases matching TRBD1. The V gene's germline CDR1 is SGHTA and CDR2 FQGNSA. The CDR3 runs 13 residues. V shed 5 bases, J shed 7 bases, and the junction held 8 bases outside the gene matches. CDR3 loop: CASSGTVPREQYF. CDR3 DNA: TGTGCCAGCAGCGGGACAGTCCCCAGGGAGCAGTACTTC. The complete variable domain, with remaining parts taken from reference TRBV7-2 and TRBJ2-7, reads GAGVSQSPSNKVTEKGKDVELRCDPISGHTALYWYRQSLGQGLEFLIYFQGNSAPDKSGLPSDRFSAERTGGSVSTLTIQRTQQEDSAVYLCASSGTVPREQYFGPGTRLTVT.

This clonotype was seen a few times. The chain employs TRBV11-2 and TRBJ2-7; either TRBD1 or TRBD2 may fit D (6 bases each). The CDR3 runs to 17 residues. Germline CDR1 and CDR2: SGHAT and FQNNGV. Trimming took off 3 bases at V and 1 base at J, with 19 bases between the two ends. The CDR3 reads CASSLPGAGPRSYEQYF. The CDR3 nucleotides read TGTGCCAGCAGCTTGCCGGGGGCAGGTCCCAGGTCCTACGAGCAGTACTTC.

The V call is TRBV5-1, the J call TRBJ2-1, with TRBD1 matching over 11 bases. After removal of 5 bases from V and 6 bases from J, the junction contained 7 bases not matched to a gene. Germline V CDR1 and CDR2: SGHRS, YFSETQ. The CDR3 runs to 15 residues. The CDR3 loop is CASRSEDRGLNEQFF. CDR3 coding DNA: TGCGCCAGCAGGTCCGAGGACAGGGGGCTCAATGAGCAGTTCTTC. Full variable domain (rest looked up from reference TRBV5-1 and TRBJ2-1): KAGVTQTPRYLIKTRGQQVTLSCSPISGHRSVSWYQQTPGQGLQFLFEYFSETQRNKGNFPGRFSGRQFSNSRSEMNVSTLELGDSALYLCASRSEDRGLNEQFFGPGTRLTVL.